These T cell receptor beta chains were read from a single sample in a study of blood T cell repertoires in COVID-19. Libraries were prepared by immunoSEQ multiplex PCR; TCRdb keeps only in-frame clonotypes and omits some of them. The sample has some 270,000 clones; 80% to 85% are singletons. Source material: peripheral blood. These receptors originate from a person aged 70 to 85 with COVID-19, enrolled during active disease. The CDR3 runs from the conserved cysteine through the conserved F or W. Each record gives: J gene, D gene, V gene, clone size, CDR3 length, CDR3 protein, CDR3 DNA. The D gene is left open where the match is weak. Size is omitted from some rows. Given values are once, few, many or a class for expanded clones.

j_gene: TRBJ2-3
d_gene: TRBD1
v_gene: TRBV28
abundance: once
len: 16
CDR3aa: CASSAPGQGLSDTQYF
CDR3nt: TGTGCCAGCAGTGCCCCGGGACAGGGTTTGTCTGATACGCAGTATTTT

j_gene: TRBJ1-1
d_gene: .
v_gene: TRBV11-2
abundance: .
len: 17
CDR3aa: CASSFISFGRRNTEAFF
CDR3nt: TGTGCCAGCAGCTTCATTTCTTTCGGGAGGAGGAACACTGAAGCTTTCTTT

j_gene: TRBJ2-1
d_gene: .
v_gene: TRBV9
abundance: once
len: 16
CDR3aa: CASSVSGVGKYNEQFF
CDR3nt: TGTGCCAGCAGCGTGTCGGGAGTGGGAAAATACAATGAGCAGTTCTTC

j_gene: TRBJ1-6
d_gene: TRBD1
v_gene: TRBV4-3
abundance: .
len: 15
CDR3aa: CASSPDRSYNSPLHF
CDR3nt: TGCGCCAGCAGCCCGGACAGGTCCTATAATTCACCCCTCCACTTT

j_gene: TRBJ2-7
d_gene: .
v_gene: TRBV3-1/TRBV3-2
abundance: .
len: 15
CDR3aa: CASSPRTGGTYEQYF
CDR3nt: TGTGCCAGCAGCCCCAGGACAGGAGGGACCTACGAGCAGTACTTC

j_gene: TRBJ2-1
d_gene: TRBD1
v_gene: TRBV7-9
abundance: .
len: 15
CDR3aa: CASSLVGTGFHEQFF
CDR3nt: TGTGCCAGCAGCTTAGTAGGGACAGGGTTCCATGAGCAGTTCTTC

j_gene: TRBJ2-7
d_gene: .
v_gene: TRBV19
abundance: .
len: 12
CDR3aa: CASSRVNYEQYF
CDR3nt: TGTGCCAGTAGCCGAGTTAACTACGAGCAGTACTTC

j_gene: TRBJ2-1
d_gene: .
v_gene: TRBV7-2
abundance: .
len: 15
CDR3aa: CASSLSGGPYNEQFF
CDR3nt: TGTGCCAGCAGCTTATCCGGGGGGCCCTACAATGAGCAGTTCTTC

j_gene: TRBJ1-1
d_gene: .
v_gene: TRBV5-1
abundance: .
len: 14
CDR3aa: CASSWGSTNTEAFF
CDR3nt: TGCGCCAGCAGCTGGGGCAGCACGAACACTGAAGCTTTCTTT

j_gene: TRBJ1-1
d_gene: .
v_gene: TRBV7-2
abundance: few
len: 16
CDR3aa: CASSFVNSLPGTEAFF
CDR3nt: TGTGCCAGCAGCTTCGTTAATAGTCTTCCGGGCACTGAAGCTTTCTTT

j_gene: TRBJ2-3
d_gene: .
v_gene: TRBV5-5
abundance: .
len: 14
CDR3aa: CASSRDSSTDTQYF
CDR3nt: TGTGCCAGCAGCCGGGATTCGAGCACAGATACGCAGTATTTT

j_gene: TRBJ2-1
d_gene: .
v_gene: TRBV2
abundance: once
len: 15
CDR3aa: CASTRVDSSHNEQFF
CDR3nt: TGTGCCAGCACCAGAGTAGATAGCAGCCACAATGAGCAGTTCTTC

j_gene: TRBJ2-2
d_gene: .
v_gene: TRBV6-2/TRBV6-3
abundance: .
len: 14
CDR3aa: CASSYWGGAGELFF
CDR3nt: TGTGCCAGCAGTTATTGGGGGGGCGCCGGGGAGCTGTTTTTT

j_gene: TRBJ1-1
d_gene: TRBD1
v_gene: TRBV27
abundance: .
len: 17
CDR3aa: CASKKQAGTGMNTEAFF
CDR3nt: TGTGCCAGCAAAAAACAGGCCGGGACAGGCATGAACACTGAAGCTTTCTTT

j_gene: TRBJ1-2
d_gene: .
v_gene: TRBV5-6
abundance: few
len: 16
CDR3aa: CASYENYRGLPYGYTF
CDR3nt: TGTGCCAGCTATGAGAATTATAGGGGTCTCCCCTATGGCTACACCTTC

j_gene: TRBJ1-3
d_gene: TRBD1
v_gene: TRBV6-5
abundance: .
len: 11
CDR3aa: CASSNRGQEYF
CDR3nt: TGTGCCAGCAGTAACAGGGGTCAGGAATATTTT